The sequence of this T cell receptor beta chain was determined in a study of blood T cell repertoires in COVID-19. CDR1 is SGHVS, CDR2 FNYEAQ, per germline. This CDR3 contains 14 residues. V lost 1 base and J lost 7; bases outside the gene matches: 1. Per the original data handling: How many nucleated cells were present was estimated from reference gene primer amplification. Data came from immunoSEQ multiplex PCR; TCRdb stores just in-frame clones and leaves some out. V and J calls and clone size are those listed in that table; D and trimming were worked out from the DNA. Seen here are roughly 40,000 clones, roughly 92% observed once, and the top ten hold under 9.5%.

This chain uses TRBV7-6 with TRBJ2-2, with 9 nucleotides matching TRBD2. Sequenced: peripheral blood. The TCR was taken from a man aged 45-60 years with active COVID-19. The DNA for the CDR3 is TGTGCCAGCAGCTTAGGACTAGCGGACGGGGAGCTGTTTTTT. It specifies CASSLGLADGELFF.